The T cell receptor beta chain under discussion was sequenced for a study of blood T cell repertoires in COVID-19. Across the whole study: Specimens from acute and convalescent COVID-19 originated in the United States, Italy and Spain. T cells, B-cell-depleted T cells, or PBMCs provided the cDNA or gDNA that served as material.

Study processing details: Amplification of reference gene primers provided the estimated nucleated cell counts. Assay used: immunoSEQ multiplex PCR; TCRdb lists only in-frame clones, some missing. D and trimming were read from the DNA, whereas the V and J calls and clone size are those reported in that table. The table shows approximately 85,000 clones, with 80% to 90% occurring only once. The V and J ends lost 7 bases and 0 bases respectively, with 11 bases between them. The V gene's germline CDR1 is SGHNT and CDR2 YYREEE (reference sequence). The length of the CDR3 is 14 residues. The receptor's source is a man aged 45-60 years with active or convalescent COVID-19. The chain links TRBV5-4 to TRBJ1-3, with D possibly matching TRBD1 (6 bases). Specimen: peripheral blood. The CDR3 nucleotides read TGTGCCAGCCTTGGGGGCCCCTCTGGAAACACCATATATTTT. Amino acids: CASLGGPSGNTIYF.